This section outlines one T cell receptor beta chain sequence together with its context. In its sample, this clonotype comes out as large (0.1 to 1%). Its cognate antigen has yet to be identified. Base qualities are not recorded, but no much larger clone differs from it by a single base. Looking up the germline V gene yields CDR1 KGHDR and CDR2 SFDVKD. The trim is 12 bases for V and 8 bases for J, with a gap of 19 bases between the germline ends. From the cysteine through the phenylalanine, the CDR3 covers 13 amino acids. Only the CDR3 DNA is retained, 39 bases long and in frame from the first base. These data are taken from a study of spatial heterogeneity in lung cancer (dated by TCRdb to the late 2010s). In the study overall: Beta-chain transcripts were consistently detected in greater numbers than alpha-chain transcripts, which likely reflects a higher abundance of beta-chain transcripts. Nonsynonymous mutation counts, determined by whole-exome sequencing of tumor tissue, were related to features of the TCR repertoire. At surgery, 200 or so tumor regions, fewer than 85 matched nontumor lung samples and 56 PBMC samples were TCR-sequenced for both alpha and beta chains. In the raw uncorrected reads, each unique combination of TCR and UMI appeared more than ten times on average. TCR alpha and beta repertoires were quantitatively compared across multiple tumor regions, matched nontumor lung and blood in non-small cell lung cancer.

What the study reported, not specific to this receptor: Confirming at a functional level the hypothesis that regional TCRs recognize regional mutations was considered to require additional single-cell paired TCR alpha and beta sequencing.

Sample time point, as interpreted from the label and publication: sample taken at primary tumor resection. Donors were around 71 patients with early-stage, untreated non-small cell lung cancer from the lung TRACERx cohort. Whole RNA extracted from tumor and nontumor lung tissue, or from cryopreserved PBMC samples, was used for TCR sequencing without cell sorting. Only patients for whom sufficient RNA was available from at least two tumor regions were selected for TCR sequencing. A lung pathologist reviewed the tumor and adjacent nontumor lung specimens before the specimens were selected. The library was made by 5' RACE. Sequencing used a NextSeq 500. To allow correction of PCR and sequencing errors, the TCR library protocol tagged every TCR cDNA molecule with a unique molecular identifier. Turning to the authors' computational methods: TCR identification, UMI-based error correction and CDR3 extraction were performed with Decombinator tools. TCRs above a frequency of 2 per 1,000, corresponding to the top 1% of the tumor frequency distribution, were defined as expanded. Rényi diversity was computed with the R vegan package after subsampling each repertoire 100 times to 5,000 TCRs. To build CDR3 similarity networks, amino acid triplet string-kernel similarity was used, and CDR3s were connected when their pairwise similarity was above 0.82. TCRdb reanalyzed the raw reads on its own, using fastp at Q25 for trimming and MiXCR for clone calling, and kept in-frame beta chains. Entries are consolidated by CDR3 protein sequence, retaining the most common genes and DNA. None of the V and J calls come from the authors' own analysis; TCRdb made them. Counted in this sample were under 1,500 distinct CDR3 sequences; 6.5% of them appeared once. Roughly 18% of the sample rests with the top ten.

The chain links TRBV24-1 with TRBJ2-1, with TRBD2 perhaps the D gene, on 5 matching bases. The sequencing used normal lung tissue next to the tumor, collected at surgery. This receptor was taken from a male donor with early-stage non-small cell lung cancer. CDR3 sequence: CASSHTSMDEQFF. The sequenced DNA is TGTGCCTCCTCTCACACTAGTATGGATGAGCAGTTCTTC.